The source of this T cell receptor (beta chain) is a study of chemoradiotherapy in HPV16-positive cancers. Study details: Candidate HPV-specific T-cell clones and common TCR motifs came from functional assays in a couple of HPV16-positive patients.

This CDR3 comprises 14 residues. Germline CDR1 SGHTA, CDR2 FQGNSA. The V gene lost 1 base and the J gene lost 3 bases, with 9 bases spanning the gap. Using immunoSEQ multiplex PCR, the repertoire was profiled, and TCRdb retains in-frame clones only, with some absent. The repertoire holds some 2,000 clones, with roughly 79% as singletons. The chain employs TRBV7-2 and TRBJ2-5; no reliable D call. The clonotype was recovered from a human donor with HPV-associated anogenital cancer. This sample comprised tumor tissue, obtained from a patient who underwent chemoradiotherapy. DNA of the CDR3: TGTGCCAGCAGCTTAGTATTTGGAAAAGAGACCCAGTACTTC. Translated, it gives CASSLVFGKETQYF. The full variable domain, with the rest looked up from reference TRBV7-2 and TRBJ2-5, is GAGVSQSPSNKVTEKGKDVELRCDPISGHTALYWYRQSLGQGLEFLIYFQGNSAPDKSGLPSDRFSAERTGGSVSTLTIQRTQQEDSAVYLCASSLVFGKETQYFGPGTRLLVL.